The 9 T cell receptor beta chains below were found in one sample sequenced in a study of T cell clones after liver transplantation. The method was immunoSEQ multiplex PCR; TCRdb's version includes in-frame clones alone and lacks a portion of them. The sample has more than 95,000 clones; 82% are singletons. Here the sequenced sample was CD4+ T cells from blood, taken before liver transplant. These receptors were taken from a human donor who received a liver transplant.

Only a few counts were recorded for this clone. The chain couples TRBV28 to TRBJ2-2, with unresolved D. V shed 7 bases and J shed 5 bases, with 14 bases lying between them. CDR1 is MDHEN, CDR2 SYDVKM, per germline. This CDR3 is built from 14 residues. The CDR3 bases are TGTGCCAGCACCCCCTGGGGTGGTACCGGGGAGCTGTTTTTT. This codes for CASTPWGGTGELFF. The variable domain in full, with the rest retrieved from reference TRBV28 and TRBJ2-2, is DVKVTQSSRYLVKRTGEKVFLECVQDMDHENMFWYRQDPGLGLRLIYFSYDVKMKEKGDIPEGYSVSREKKERFSLILESASTNQTSMYLCASTPWGGTGELFFGEGSRLTVL.

The V and J genes are TRBV6-1 and TRBJ1-2; D unresolved. The CDR3 is made up of 15 amino acids. Germline CDR1 reads MNHNS; CDR2 reads SASEGT. V lost 1 base and J 4 bases, leaving 13 bases between the germline ends. CDR3 sequence reads: CASSEGPIKPYGYTF. The CDR3, as DNA: TGTGCCAGCAGTGAAGGACCAATCAAACCCTATGGCTACACCTTC.

CDR3 sequence (DNA): TGTGCCAGCAGCTCGAGAGGGGTGGGGGAAAAACTGTTTTTT. The encoded protein is CASSSRGVGEKLFF. The chain couples TRBV5-4 to TRBJ1-4; TRBD1 is a possible D gene (5 bases). Looked up from germline, CDR1 is SGHNT and CDR2 is YYREEE (reference sequence). Between the trimmed V and J ends, which lost 3 bases and 8 bases, there was a span of 14 bases. CDR3 length equals 14 residues.

V and J are TRBV20-1 and TRBJ1-1, with a weak D call TRBD1 (5 bases). The CDR3 covers 11 residues. Germline values: CDR1 DFQATT, CDR2 SNEGSKA (reference sequence). V was shortened by 8 bases and J by 1 base, with 8 bases between the two germline ends. CDR3 nucleotides: TGCAGTTCCAGGGAGAACACTGAAGCTTTCTTT. It translates to CSSRENTEAFF.

The chain recombines TRBV4-2 with TRBJ2-6; D is unresolved. The CDR3 length is 16 residues. From germline, CDR1 is LGHNA and CDR2 YNFKEQ. Between the trimmed V and J ends, which lost 0 bases and 2 bases, there was a span of 8 bases. In DNA form, the CDR3 reads TGTGCCAGCAGCCAAGAGGCGGATGCTGGGGCCAACGTCCTGACTTTC. The encoded protein is CASSQEADAGANVLTF.

The rearrangement joins TRBV9 to TRBJ1-2; the D is unclear. The V gene's germline CDR1 is SGDLS and CDR2 YYNGEE. Trimming pared 3 bases from V and 8 bases from J, leaving 8 bases between. The CDR3 extends over 11 amino acids. The CDR3: CASSGSVGYTF. In nucleotides, the CDR3 is TGTGCCAGCAGCGGTTCCGTGGGCTACACCTTC.

The J gene is TRBJ1-2, the V gene TRBV30, with 7 bases fitting TRBD1. The CDR3 runs 15 residues. V shed 0 bases and J 8 bases; nucleotides not matched to a gene: 12. CDR1 and CDR2 from the germline V gene are GTSNPN and SVGIG (reference sequence). CDR3 amino acids: CAWSVLGRGTPGYTF. The CDR3 nucleotides read TGTGCCTGGAGTGTCTTAGGCAGGGGGACGCCCGGCTACACCTTC. The variable domain in full, with the rest retrieved from reference TRBV30 and TRBJ1-2, is SQTIHQWPATLVQPVGSPLSLECTVEGTSNPNLYWYRQAAGRGLQLLFYSVGIGQISSEVPQNLSASRPQDRQFILSSKKLLLSDSGFYLCAWSVLGRGTPGYTFGSGTRLTVV.

The DNA of the CDR3 is TGTGCCAGCAGCCACATGGGCACAGCAAACACTGAAGCTTTCTTT. It is translated as CASSHMGTANTEAFF. The rearrangement joins TRBV14 to TRBJ1-1; D call uncertain. The germline gives CDR1 SGHDN, CDR2 FVKESK. This CDR3 has 15 amino acids. V was shortened by 3 bases and J by 2 bases, with 13 bases between the two germline ends.

The V and J genes are TRBV6-5 and TRBJ2-4; 10 bases map to TRBD1. The CDR3 has 15 residues. Germline assignment: CDR1 MNHEY and CDR2 SVGAGI. The V segment lost 7 bases and the J segment 7 bases; nucleotides outside the gene matches: 10. For the CDR3, the DNA is TGTGCCAGCAAGGACAGGGGGAGAAGTTTGAACATTCAGTACTTC. As protein: CASKDRGRSLNIQYF.